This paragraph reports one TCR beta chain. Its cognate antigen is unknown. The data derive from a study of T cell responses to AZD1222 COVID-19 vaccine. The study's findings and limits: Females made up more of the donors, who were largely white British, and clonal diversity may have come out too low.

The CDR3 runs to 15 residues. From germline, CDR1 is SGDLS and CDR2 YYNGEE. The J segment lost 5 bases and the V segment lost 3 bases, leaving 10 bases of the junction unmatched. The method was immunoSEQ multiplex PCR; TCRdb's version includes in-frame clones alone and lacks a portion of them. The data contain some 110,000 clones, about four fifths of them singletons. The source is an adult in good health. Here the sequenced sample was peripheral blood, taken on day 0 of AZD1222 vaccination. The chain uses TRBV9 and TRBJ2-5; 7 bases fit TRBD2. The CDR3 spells CASSARDYTAETQYF. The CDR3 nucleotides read TGTGCCAGCAGCGCCCGGGACTACACCGCGGAGACCCAGTACTTC. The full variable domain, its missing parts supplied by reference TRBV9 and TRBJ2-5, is DSGVTQTPKHLITATGQRVTLRCSPRSGDLSVYWYQQSLDQGLQFLIQYYNGEERAKGNILERFSAQQFPDLHSELNLSSLELGDSALYFCASSARDYTAETQYFGPGTRLLVL.